Below are 5 T cell receptor beta chains sequenced from a single sample in a study of beta chain features in type 1 diabetes. The study, taken as a whole, reports: All four CD4+ subsets of Type 1 diabetes patients contained TCRB CDR3s that were moderately but significantly shorter.

Their antigen targets remain unknown. Every bit of the isolated RNA underwent reverse transcription, so sequencing read expressed TCRB transcripts. Only in-frame clones appear in the TCRdb table, and some are missing; sequencing was by immunoSEQ multiplex PCR. The repertoire holds 600,000 or so clones, with around 12% as singletons. Sequenced material: naive CD4+ T cells from blood. These receptors were collected from a man aged 25-45 years with type 1 diabetes.

The chain combines TRBV7-2 with TRBJ1-1, with 9 positions matching TRBD1. Germline trimming cut 5 bases from V and 10 bases from J; bases unmatched to any gene: 14. Germline V gives CDR1 SGHTA, CDR2 FQGNSA. CDR3 size: 15 residues. CDR3 in DNA: TGTGCCAGCAGCGCATCACAGGGGGCGCCTGCGGGAGCTTTCTTT. Its translation: CASSASQGAPAGAFF.

This clone was found a few times. The CDR3 DNA reads as TGTGCCAGCAGTGACGGGACAAACGAAAAACTGTTTTTT. It encodes CASSDGTNEKLFF. The J gene is TRBJ1-4, the V gene TRBV6-1; the D gene is possibly TRBD1 (6 bases). This CDR3 has 13 amino acids. The V end lost 3 bases, the J end lost 8 bases, and 10 bases lay between the germline ends. The V gene's germline CDR1 is MNHNS and CDR2 SASEGT.

This chain's CDR3 is CASSFASGDYNEQFF. DNA for the CDR3: TGCGCCAGCAGCTTTGCTAGCGGGGATTACAATGAGCAGTTCTTC. The chain combines TRBV5-1 with TRBJ2-1; 9 positions match TRBD2. CDR1 is SGHRS, CDR2 YFSETQ, per germline. The CDR3 is made up of 15 amino acids. With 2 bases clipped from V and 4 bases from J, the junction kept 4 bases outside the gene matches.

In this sample, this clone turned up a few times. V usage is TRBV19 and J usage is TRBJ1-6; the D is unclear. This CDR3 has 15 residues. V was trimmed by 1 base and J by 10 bases, leaving 14 bases between them. The germline V gene encodes CDR1 LNHDA and CDR2 SQIVND (reference sequence). CDR3: CASSIGPAGDSPLHF. The CDR3 nucleotides read TGTGCCAGTAGTATAGGACCAGCTGGTGACTCACCCCTCCACTTT.

This clone was detected a few times. The chain has TRBV7-3 and TRBJ2-3; 9 nucleotides match TRBD2. Looked up from germline, CDR1 is SGHTA and CDR2 is FQGTGA. The CDR3 is 17 residues long. V dropped 3 bases and J dropped 2; count of bases not matched to a gene: 9. This chain's CDR3 is CASSFYPSGVITDTQYF. CDR3 nucleotide sequence: TGTGCCAGCAGCTTTTACCCTAGCGGGGTGATCACAGATACGCAGTATTTT.